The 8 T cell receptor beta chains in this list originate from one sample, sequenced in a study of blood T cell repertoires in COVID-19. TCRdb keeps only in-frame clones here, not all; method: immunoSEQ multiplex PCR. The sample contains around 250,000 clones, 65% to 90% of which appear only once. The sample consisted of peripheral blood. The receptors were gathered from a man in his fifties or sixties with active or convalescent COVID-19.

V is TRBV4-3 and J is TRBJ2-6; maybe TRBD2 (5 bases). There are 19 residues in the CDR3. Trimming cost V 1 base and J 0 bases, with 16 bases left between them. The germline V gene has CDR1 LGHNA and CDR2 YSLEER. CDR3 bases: TGCGCCAGCAGCCAAGGTATGGCGGGCTGGGTCTCTGGGGCCAACGTCCTGACTTTC. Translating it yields CASSQGMAGWVSGANVLTF.

The CDR3 region has the DNA TGTGCCAGCAGCGTAGAGCTCGGGCGGGGGCTGAGGAATGAGCAGTTCTTC. Translated: CASSVELGRGLRNEQFF. The chain employs TRBV9 and TRBJ2-1; weak D call: TRBD2 (7 bases). Per the germline V gene, CDR1 is SGDLS and CDR2 is YYNGEE. With 0 bases removed from V and 7 bases from J, the gap between germline ends came to 20 bases. This CDR3 is built from 17 residues.

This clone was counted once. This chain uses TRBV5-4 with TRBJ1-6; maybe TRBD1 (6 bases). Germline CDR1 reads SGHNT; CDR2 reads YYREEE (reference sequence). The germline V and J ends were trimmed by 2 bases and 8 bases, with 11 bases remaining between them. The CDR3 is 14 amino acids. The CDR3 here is CASSLDRSDSPLHF. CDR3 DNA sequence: TGTGCCAGCAGCTTAGACAGGTCGGATTCACCCCTCCACTTT.

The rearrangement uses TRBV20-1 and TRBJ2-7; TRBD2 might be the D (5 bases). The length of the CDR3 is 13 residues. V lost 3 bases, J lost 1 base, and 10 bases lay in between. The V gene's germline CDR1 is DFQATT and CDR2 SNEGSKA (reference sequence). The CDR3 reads CSASGSRSYEQYF. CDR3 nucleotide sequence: TGCAGTGCTAGTGGGAGTAGGTCCTACGAGCAGTACTTC.

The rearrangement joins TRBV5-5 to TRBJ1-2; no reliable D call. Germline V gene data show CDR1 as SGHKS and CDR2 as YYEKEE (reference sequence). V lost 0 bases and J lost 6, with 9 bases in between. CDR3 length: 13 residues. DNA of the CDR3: TGTGCCAGCAGCTTGGGAAGCGGGGATGGCTACACCTTC. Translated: CASSLGSGDGYTF.

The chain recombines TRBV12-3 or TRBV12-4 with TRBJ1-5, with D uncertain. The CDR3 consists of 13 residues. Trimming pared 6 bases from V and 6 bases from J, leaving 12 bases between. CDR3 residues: CASRRANGQPQHF. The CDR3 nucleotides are TGTGCCAGCAGGCGGGCGAATGGTCAGCCCCAGCATTTT.

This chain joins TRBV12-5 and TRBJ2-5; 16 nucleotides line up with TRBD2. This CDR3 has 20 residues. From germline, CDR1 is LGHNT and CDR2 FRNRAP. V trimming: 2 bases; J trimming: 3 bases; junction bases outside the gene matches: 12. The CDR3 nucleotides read TGTGCTAGTGGTTTGACCGCGGGACTAGCGGGAGGGAGTGGGGAAGAGACCCAGTACTTC. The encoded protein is CASGLTAGLAGGSGEETQYF.

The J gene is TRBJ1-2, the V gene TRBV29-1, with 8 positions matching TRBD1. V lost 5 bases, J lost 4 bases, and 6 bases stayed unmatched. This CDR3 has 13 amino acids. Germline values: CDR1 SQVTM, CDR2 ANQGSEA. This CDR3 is CSVLGQGGYGYTF. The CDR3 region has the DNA TGCAGCGTTTTAGGACAGGGCGGCTATGGCTACACCTTC.